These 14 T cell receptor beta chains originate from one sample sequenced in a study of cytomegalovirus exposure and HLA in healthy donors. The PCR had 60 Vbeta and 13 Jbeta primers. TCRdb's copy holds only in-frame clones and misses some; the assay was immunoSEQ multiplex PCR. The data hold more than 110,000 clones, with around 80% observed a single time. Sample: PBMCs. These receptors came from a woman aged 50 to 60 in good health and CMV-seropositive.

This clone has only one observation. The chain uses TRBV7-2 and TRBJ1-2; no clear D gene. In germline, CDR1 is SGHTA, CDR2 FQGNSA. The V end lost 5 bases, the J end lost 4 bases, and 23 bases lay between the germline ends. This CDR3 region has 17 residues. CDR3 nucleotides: TGTGCCAGCAGCCCCTCCGGGAGCCTACTATTGCCCTATGGCTACACCTTC. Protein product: CASSPSGSLLLPYGYTF.

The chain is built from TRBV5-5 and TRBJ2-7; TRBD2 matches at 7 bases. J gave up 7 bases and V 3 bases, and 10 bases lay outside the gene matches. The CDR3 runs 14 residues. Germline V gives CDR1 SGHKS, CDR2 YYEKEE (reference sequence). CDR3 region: CASSWGTNYEEQYF. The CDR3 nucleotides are TGTGCCAGCAGCTGGGGGACTAACTACGAGGAGCAGTACTTC.

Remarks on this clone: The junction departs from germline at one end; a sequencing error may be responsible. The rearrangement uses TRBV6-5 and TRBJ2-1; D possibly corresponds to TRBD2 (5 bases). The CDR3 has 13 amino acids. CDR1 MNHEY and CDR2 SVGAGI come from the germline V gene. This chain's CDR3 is CASRYSRGNEQFF. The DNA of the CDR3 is TGTGCCAGCAGATACTCCCGGGGAAATGAGCAGTTCTTC.

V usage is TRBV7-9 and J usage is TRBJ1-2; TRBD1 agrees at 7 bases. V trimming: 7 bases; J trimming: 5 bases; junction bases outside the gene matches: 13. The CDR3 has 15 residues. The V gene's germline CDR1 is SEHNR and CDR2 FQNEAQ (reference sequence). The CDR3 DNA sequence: TGTGCCAGCACCCGAATCGGGACAGAGGATTATGGCTACACCTTC. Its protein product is CASTRIGTEDYGYTF.

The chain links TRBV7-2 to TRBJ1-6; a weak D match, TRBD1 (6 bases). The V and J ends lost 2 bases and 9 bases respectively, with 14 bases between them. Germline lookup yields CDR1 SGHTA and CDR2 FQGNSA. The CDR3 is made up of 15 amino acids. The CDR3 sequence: CASSLNREGISPLHF. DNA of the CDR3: TGTGCCAGCAGCTTAAACAGGGAAGGGATTTCACCCCTCCACTTT. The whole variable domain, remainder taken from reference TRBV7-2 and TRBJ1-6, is GAGVSQSPSNKVTEKGKDVELRCDPISGHTALYWYRQSLGQGLEFLIYFQGNSAPDKSGLPSDRFSAERTGGSVSTLTIQRTQQEDSAVYLCASSLNREGISPLHFGNGTRLTVT.

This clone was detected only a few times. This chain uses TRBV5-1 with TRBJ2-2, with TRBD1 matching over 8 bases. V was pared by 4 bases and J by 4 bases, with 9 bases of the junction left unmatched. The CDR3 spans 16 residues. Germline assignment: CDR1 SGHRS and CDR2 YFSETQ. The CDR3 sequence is CASSEGQGLVTGELFF. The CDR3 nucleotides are TGCGCCAGCAGCGAAGGACAGGGTTTGGTCACCGGGGAGCTGTTTTTT.

This CDR3 is CASSIRGVNEQYF. In DNA form, the CDR3 reads TGTGCCAGTAGTATCAGGGGAGTCAACGAGCAGTACTTC. The rearrangement joins TRBV19 to TRBJ2-7, with D perhaps matching TRBD1 (6 bases). CDR1 is LNHDA, CDR2 SQIVND, per germline (reference sequence). This CDR3 is built from 13 residues. V lost 3 bases and J lost 5, with 11 bases in between.

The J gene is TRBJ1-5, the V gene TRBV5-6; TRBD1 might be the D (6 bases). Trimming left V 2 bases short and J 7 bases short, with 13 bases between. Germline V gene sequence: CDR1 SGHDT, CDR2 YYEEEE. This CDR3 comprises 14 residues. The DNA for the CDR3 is TGTGCCAGCAGCTTCAGGGGCGGTGGGCAGCCCCAGCATTTT. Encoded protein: CASSFRGGGQPQHF.

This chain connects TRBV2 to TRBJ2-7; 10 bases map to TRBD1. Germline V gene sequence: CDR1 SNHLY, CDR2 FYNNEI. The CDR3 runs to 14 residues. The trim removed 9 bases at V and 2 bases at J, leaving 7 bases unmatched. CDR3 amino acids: CASGRGQGAYEQYF. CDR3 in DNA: TGTGCCAGTGGCCGAGGACAGGGGGCCTACGAGCAGTACTTC. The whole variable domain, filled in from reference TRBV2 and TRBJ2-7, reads EPEVTQTPSHQVTQMGQEVILRCVPISNHLYFYWYRQILGQKVEFLVSFYNNEISEKSEIFDDQFSVERPDGSNFTLKIRSTKLEDSAMYFCASGRGQGAYEQYFGPGTRLTVT.

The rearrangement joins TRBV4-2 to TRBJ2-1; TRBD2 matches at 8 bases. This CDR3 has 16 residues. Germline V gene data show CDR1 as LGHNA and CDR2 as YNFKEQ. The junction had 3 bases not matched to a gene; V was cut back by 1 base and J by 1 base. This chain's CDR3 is CASSQAGGPSYNEQFF. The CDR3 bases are TGTGCCAGCAGCCAAGCGGGGGGGCCTTCCTACAATGAGCAGTTCTTC.

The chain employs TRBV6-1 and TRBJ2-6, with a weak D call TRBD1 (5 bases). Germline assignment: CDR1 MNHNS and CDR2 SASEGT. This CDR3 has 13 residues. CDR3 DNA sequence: TGTCCAACAGGCTTCGGTGGGGCCAACGTCCTGACTTTC. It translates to CPTGFGGANVLTF.

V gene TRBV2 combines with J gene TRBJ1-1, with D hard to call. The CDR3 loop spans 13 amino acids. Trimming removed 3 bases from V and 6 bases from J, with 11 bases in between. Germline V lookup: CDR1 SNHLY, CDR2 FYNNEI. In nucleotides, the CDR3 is TGTGCCAGCAGTGATCCGGGTTTCGCTGAAGCTTTCTTT. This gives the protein CASSDPGFAEAFF.

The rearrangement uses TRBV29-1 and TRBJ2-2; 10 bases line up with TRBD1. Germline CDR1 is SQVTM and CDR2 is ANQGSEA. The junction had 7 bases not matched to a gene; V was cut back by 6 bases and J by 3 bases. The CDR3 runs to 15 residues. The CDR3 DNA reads TGCAGCGTGAACCCTGGGACAGGGGACACCGGGGAGCTGTTTTTT. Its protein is CSVNPGTGDTGELFF.

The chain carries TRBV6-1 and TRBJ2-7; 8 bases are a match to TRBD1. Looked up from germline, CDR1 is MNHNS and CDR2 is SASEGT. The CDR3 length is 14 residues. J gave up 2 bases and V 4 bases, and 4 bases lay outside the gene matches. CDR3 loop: CASSGQGPPYEQYF. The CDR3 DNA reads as TGTGCCAGCAGTGGACAGGGGCCTCCCTACGAGCAGTACTTC.